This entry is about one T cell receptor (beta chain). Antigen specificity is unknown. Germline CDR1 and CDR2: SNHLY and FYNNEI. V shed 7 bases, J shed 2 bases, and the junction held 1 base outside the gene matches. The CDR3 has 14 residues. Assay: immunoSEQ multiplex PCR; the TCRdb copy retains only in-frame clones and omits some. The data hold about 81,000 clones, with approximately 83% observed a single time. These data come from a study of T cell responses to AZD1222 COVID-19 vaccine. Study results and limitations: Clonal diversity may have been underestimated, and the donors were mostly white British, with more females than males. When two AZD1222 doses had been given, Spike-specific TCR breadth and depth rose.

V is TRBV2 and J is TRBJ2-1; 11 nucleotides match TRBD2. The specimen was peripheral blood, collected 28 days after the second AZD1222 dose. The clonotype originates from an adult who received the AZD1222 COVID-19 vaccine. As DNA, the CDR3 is TGTGCCAGCAAGACTAGCGGGGCCTACAATGAGCAGTTCTTC. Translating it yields CASKTSGAYNEQFF.